This T cell receptor (beta chain) was sequenced in a study of T-cell reconstitution after alpha-beta-depleted transplantation in children. This CDR3 comprises 14 residues. After removal of 6 bases from V and 1 base from J, the junction contained 3 bases not matched to a gene. Germline CDR1 MNHEY, CDR2 SMNVEV (reference sequence). Study-wide findings and caveats: At one year after transplant, newly produced T cells mostly accounted for T-cell counts and diversity.

Using unique molecular identifiers, the investigators prepared the TCRbeta library. TCRdb processed the PCR reads anew with MiXCR; each CDR3 protein has one entry. This table has roughly 790,000 distinct CDR3 sequences, approximately 15% appearing once. This clonotype was seen only a few times. Its antigen is undetermined. The clonotype originates from a male patient between 10 and 17 years old who had a stem cell transplant for acute lymphoblastic leukemia, so the T cells may come from the graft donor. Sequences were derived from PBMCs, mostly from graft donor cells, sampled 360 days after TCRalphabeta/CD19-depleted stem cell transplant. The chain joins TRBV27 to TRBJ2-3, with 8 bases fitting TRBD1. The CDR3 loop is CASRGGQGTDTQYF. The CDR3 DNA is TGTGCCAGCAGAGGGGGACAGGGCACAGATACGCAGTATTTT.